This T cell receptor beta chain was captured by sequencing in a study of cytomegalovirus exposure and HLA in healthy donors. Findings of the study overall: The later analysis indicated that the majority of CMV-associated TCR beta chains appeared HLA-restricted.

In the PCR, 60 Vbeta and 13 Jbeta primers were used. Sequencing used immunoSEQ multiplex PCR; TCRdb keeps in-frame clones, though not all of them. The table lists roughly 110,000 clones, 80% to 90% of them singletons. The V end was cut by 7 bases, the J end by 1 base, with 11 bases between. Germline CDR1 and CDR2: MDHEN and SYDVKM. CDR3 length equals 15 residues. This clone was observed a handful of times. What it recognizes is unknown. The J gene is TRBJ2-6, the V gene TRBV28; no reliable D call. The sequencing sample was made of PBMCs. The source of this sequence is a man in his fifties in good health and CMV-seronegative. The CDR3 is CASTSAVSGANVLTF. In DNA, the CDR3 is TGTGCCAGCACGTCTGCGGTTTCTGGGGCCAACGTCCTGACTTTC.